This is a list of T cell receptor beta chains from one sample in a study of technical replicates of blood from several donors. The repertoire was sequenced with immunoSEQ multiplex PCR; TCRdb's copy has only in-frame clones and lacks some. Altogether around 90,000 clones are present, 85% to 95% being singletons, with the ten largest covering about 0.4%. Sequenced input: T cells isolated from PBMCs. All receptors derive from a human donor in good health. Both conserved end residues are part of each CDR3. D genes are given only for firm matches. The size entry is marked missing in some rows and otherwise reads once, few, many or a size class.

D gene,clone size,J gene,V gene,CDR3 DNA,CDR3 protein
.,.,TRBJ2-3,TRBV6-6,TGTGCCAGCAGGGGGGCAGCGGGAAGCACAGATACGCAGTATTTT,CASRGAAGSTDTQYF
.,.,TRBJ1-1,TRBV11-3,TGTGCCAGCAGTCAAACACCAAACACTGAAGCTTTCTTT,CASSQTPNTEAFF
.,.,TRBJ2-1,TRBV7-9,TGTGCCAGCAGCTTACTAGGGGGAGTGGGCAATGAGCAGTTCTTC,CASSLLGGVGNEQFF
TRBD2,.,TRBJ2-5,TRBV9,TGTGCCAGCAGCGTAGCGGGAGGGCAAGAGACCCAGTACTTC,CASSVAGGQETQYF
TRBD2,.,TRBJ2-1,TRBV27,TGTGCCAGCAGTTGGGGACTAGGATCGGATAGTGAGCAGTTCTTC,CASSWGLGSDSEQFF
.,.,TRBJ1-6,TRBV25-1,TGTGCCAGCAGTGAAACAGGGAATTCACCCCTCCACTTT,CASSETGNSPLHF
.,.,TRBJ2-7,TRBV5-1,TGCGCCAGCAGCTTGGAGTCAGGGCAGGGAACCTACGAGCAGTACTTC,CASSLESGQGTYEQYF
TRBD2,once,TRBJ2-3,TRBV5-6,TGTGCCAGCAGCTTGTCCACTAGCGGGAGGTACACAGATACGCAGTATTTT,CASSLSTSGRYTDTQYF
TRBD1,.,TRBJ2-7,TRBV6-6,TGTGCCAGCACCCCTGGGACAGGGAACGAGCAGTACTTC,CASTPGTGNEQYF
TRBD1,.,TRBJ2-7,TRBV14,TGTGCCAGCAGCCAAGATGGGAACAGGGGGCCGTACTTC,CASSQDGNRGPYF
.,.,TRBJ2-1,TRBV9,TGTGCCAGCAGCTCGAGACACCACTCCTACAATGAGCAGTTCTTC,CASSSRHHSYNEQFF
.,.,TRBJ2-1,TRBV7-2,TGTGCCAGCAGCTTACTGCCCGGGTACAATGAGCAGTTCTTC,CASSLLPGYNEQFF
TRBD1,.,TRBJ1-2,TRBV6-6,TGTGCCAGCACGGGACAGGAGCGCTATGGCTACACCTTC,CASTGQERYGYTF
TRBD2,.,TRBJ2-7,TRBV14,TGTGCCAGCAGCCGGCTAGCGGGAGGGTACGAGCAGTACTTC,CASSRLAGGYEQYF
.,.,TRBJ2-7,TRBV4-2,TGTGCCAGCAGCCAAGCCCTAGCGTTTGGTGACTACGAGCAGTACTTC,CASSQALAFGDYEQYF
TRBD1,.,TRBJ2-1,TRBV18,TGTGCCAGCTCACCACGACAGGGTGGGTACAATGAGCAGTTCTTC,CASSPRQGGYNEQFF
TRBD1,.,TRBJ2-7,TRBV5-1,TGCGCCAGCAGCCCACCCCAAGAAAGACAGGGTCTAGACTTC,CASSPPQERQGLDF
TRBD1,.,TRBJ2-6,TRBV7-9,TGTGCCAGCAGACAGACCGCCCAGGGGACAGAGGCCAACGTCCTGACTTTC,CASRQTAQGTEANVLTF
TRBD1,.,TRBJ2-7,TRBV6-5,TGTGCCAGCAGTACTGGACAGGGTGTCGAGCAGTACTTC,CASSTGQGVEQYF
TRBD1,.,TRBJ2-2,TRBV6-5,TGTGCCAGCAGGGCCAGGGACAGGGGGCGCGGGGAGCTGTTTTTT,CASRARDRGRGELFF
TRBD2,.,TRBJ2-1,TRBV9,TGTGCCAGCAGCGCCGGGACTAGCTCCTACAATGAGCAGTTCTTC,CASSAGTSSYNEQFF
.,.,TRBJ2-1,TRBV5-4,TGTGCCAGCAGCTTGTTACTAAGCAATGAGCAGTTCTTC,CASSLLLSNEQFF
.,.,TRBJ1-4,TRBV7-9,TGTGCCAGCGGACAGATTAATGAAAAACTGTTTTTT,CASGQINEKLFF
TRBD2,.,TRBJ2-3,TRBV7-3,TGTGCCAGCAGCTTAAGCGGGCGGGAGGAATCAGATACGCAGTATTTT,CASSLSGREESDTQYF
TRBD2,.,TRBJ2-3,TRBV2,TGTGCCAGCAGTCATTGGACTAGTGCAGATACGCAGTATTTT,CASSHWTSADTQYF
TRBD1,.,TRBJ1-4,TRBV29-1,TGCAGCGTTGGAACCCGAGACAGGGCAAATGAAAAACTGTTTTTT,CSVGTRDRANEKLFF
.,.,TRBJ2-1,TRBV27,TGTGCCATCCAGGGGGGCTCCTACAATGAGCAGTTCTTC,CAIQGGSYNEQFF
.,once,TRBJ1-2,TRBV5-8,TGTGCCAGCAGGAGATTGTGGTTCTATGGCTACACCTTC,CASRRLWFYGYTF
.,.,TRBJ2-3,TRBV20-1,TGCAGTGCTCCCCTAGATACGCAGTATTTT,CSAPLDTQYF
TRBD1,.,TRBJ2-7,TRBV7-2,TGTGCCAGCAGCCCGACTTCTGACAGGGTAAACGAGCAGTACTTC,CASSPTSDRVNEQYF
TRBD1,.,TRBJ2-7,TRBV7-3,TGTGCCAGCAGTTTGTATCCGACAGGGAACCCCATTTACGAGCAGTACTTC,CASSLYPTGNPIYEQYF
TRBD2,.,TRBJ2-1,TRBV5-1,TGCGCCAGCAGCTTGGTTCTAGCGGGAGATGAGCAGTTCTTC,CASSLVLAGDEQFF
TRBD2,.,TRBJ2-1,TRBV4-1,TGCGCCAGCAGCCGAATCACTAGCGCAACCTTATGGGATGAGCAGTTCTTC,CASSRITSATLWDEQFF
TRBD2,.,TRBJ2-1,TRBV5-1,TGCGCCAGCAGACTAGCGGGAGGCAATGAGCAGTTCTTC,CASRLAGGNEQFF
.,.,TRBJ2-7,TRBV21-1,TGTGCCAGCAGCATTCGACTAGCGGCTACCTACGAGCAGTACTTC,CASSIRLAATYEQYF
.,.,TRBJ1-1,TRBV7-3,TGTGCCAGCAGCTTAAGTGGCCGAGGCGCTGAAGCTTTCTTT,CASSLSGRGAEAFF
.,.,TRBJ1-1,TRBV4-3,TGCGCCAGCAGCCAATTGCCCGCCTACGCCGAACCGAACACTGAAGCTTTCTTT,CASSQLPAYAEPNTEAFF
.,.,TRBJ2-5,TRBV13,TGTGCCAGCAGCTTAGGCCCCCTTCGGGAGGAGACCCAGTACTTC,CASSLGPLREETQYF
.,.,TRBJ1-2,TRBV9,TGTGCCAGCAGCGTAGAGGGAGGGCACTATGGCTACACCTTC,CASSVEGGHYGYTF
.,.,TRBJ2-7,TRBV9,TGTGCCAGCAGCGTAGATGGGGGCCAGATTGTCGAGCAGTACTTC,CASSVDGGQIVEQYF
.,.,TRBJ2-7,TRBV6-1,TGTGCCAGCAGTTTAAATAGCGTAGAGCAGTACTTC,CASSLNSVEQYF